What follows describes a single T cell receptor (beta chain). The antigen remains unidentified. TCRdb passed the reads through MiXCR, listing each CDR3 protein once. The sample has about 600,000 distinct CDR3 sequences; 24% are singletons. This sample was included in a study of T cell repertoires in cytomegalovirus infection. Across the study: Public TCR beta signature analysis indicated the presence of both CMV infection and matching HLA type. The study's findings and limits: There were HLA-C-restricted CMV-specific TCR beta clonotypes dominating the ex vivo response.

The CDR3 runs 15 residues. From germline, CDR1 is DFQATT and CDR2 SNEGSKA (reference sequence). V was cut by 0 bases and J by 8 bases, with 19 bases left in between. The sequencing input was CD8+ T cells from PBMCs. This TCR derives from a human donor in good health (CMV status not recorded). Some clones in this sample may be carry-over from other donors' samples. The chain combines TRBV20-1 with TRBJ1-2; D might be TRBD1 (6 bases). This CDR3 reads CSARDSKGTTFGYTF. The CDR3 DNA sequence: TGCAGTGCTAGAGATTCAAAAGGGACAACTTTCGGCTACACCTTC.